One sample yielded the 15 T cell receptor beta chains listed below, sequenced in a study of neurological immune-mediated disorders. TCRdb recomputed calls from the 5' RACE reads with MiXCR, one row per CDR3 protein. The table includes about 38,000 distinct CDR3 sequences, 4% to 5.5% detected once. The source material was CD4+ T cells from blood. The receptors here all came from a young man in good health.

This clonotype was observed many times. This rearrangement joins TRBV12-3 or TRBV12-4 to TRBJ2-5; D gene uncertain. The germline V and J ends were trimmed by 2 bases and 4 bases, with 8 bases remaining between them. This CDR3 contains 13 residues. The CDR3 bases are TGTGCCAGCAGTTTAAATATCCGAGAGACCCAGTACTTC. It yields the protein CASSLNIRETQYF.

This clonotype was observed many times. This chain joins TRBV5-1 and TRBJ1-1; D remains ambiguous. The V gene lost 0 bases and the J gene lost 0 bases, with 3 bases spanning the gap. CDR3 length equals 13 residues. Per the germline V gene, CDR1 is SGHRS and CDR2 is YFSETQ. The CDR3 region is CASSLGMNTEAFF. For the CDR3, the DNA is TGCGCCAGCAGCTTGGGAATGAACACTGAAGCTTTCTTT.

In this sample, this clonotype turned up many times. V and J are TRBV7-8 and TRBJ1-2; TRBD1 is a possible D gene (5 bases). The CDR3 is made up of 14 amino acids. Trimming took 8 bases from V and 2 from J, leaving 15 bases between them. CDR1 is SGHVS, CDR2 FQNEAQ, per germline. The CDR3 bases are TGTGCCAGCTCCCTTAGAGGGACGAACTATGGCTACACCTTC. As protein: CASSLRGTNYGYTF. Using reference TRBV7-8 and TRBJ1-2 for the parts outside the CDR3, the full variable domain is GAGVSQSPRYKVAKRGQDVALRCDPISGHVSLFWYQQALGQGPEFLTYFQNEAQLDKSGLPSDRFFAERPEGSVSTLKIQRTQQEDSAVYLCASSLRGTNYGYTFGSGTRLTVV.

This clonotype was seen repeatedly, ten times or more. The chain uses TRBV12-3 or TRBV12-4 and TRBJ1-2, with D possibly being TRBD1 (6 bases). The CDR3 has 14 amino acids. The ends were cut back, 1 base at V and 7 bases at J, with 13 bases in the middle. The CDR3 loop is CASSLVGGLIGYTF. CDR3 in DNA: TGTGCCAGCAGTTTAGTAGGGGGATTAATTGGCTACACCTTC.

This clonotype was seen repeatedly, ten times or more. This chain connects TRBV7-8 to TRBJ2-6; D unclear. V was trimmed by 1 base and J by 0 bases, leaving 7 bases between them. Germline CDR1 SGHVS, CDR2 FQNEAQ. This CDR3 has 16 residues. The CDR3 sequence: CASSLVASSGANVLTF. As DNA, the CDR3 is TGTGCCAGCAGCTTAGTGGCTAGCTCTGGGGCCAACGTCCTGACTTTC.

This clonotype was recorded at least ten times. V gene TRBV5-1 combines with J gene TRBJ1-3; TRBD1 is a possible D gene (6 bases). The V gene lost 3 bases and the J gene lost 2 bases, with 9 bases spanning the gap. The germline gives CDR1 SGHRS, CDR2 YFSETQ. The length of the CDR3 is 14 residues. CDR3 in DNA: TGCGCCAGCAGCTCTGGGGGGCCTGGAAACACCATATATTTT. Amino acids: CASSSGGPGNTIYF.

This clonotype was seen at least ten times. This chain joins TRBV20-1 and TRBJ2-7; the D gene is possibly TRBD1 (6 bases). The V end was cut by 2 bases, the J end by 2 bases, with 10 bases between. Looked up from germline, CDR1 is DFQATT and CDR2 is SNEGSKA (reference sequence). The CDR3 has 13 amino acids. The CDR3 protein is CSARTGPTYEQYF. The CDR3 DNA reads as TGCAGTGCTAGAACAGGGCCTACCTACGAGCAGTACTTC.

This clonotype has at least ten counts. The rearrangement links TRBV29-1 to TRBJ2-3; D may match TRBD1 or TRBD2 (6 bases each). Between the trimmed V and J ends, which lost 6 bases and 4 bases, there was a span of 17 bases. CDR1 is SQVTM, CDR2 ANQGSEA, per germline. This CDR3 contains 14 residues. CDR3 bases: TGCAGCGTCCGACTTAAGGGGGGTGCAGATACGCAGTATTTT. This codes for CSVRLKGGADTQYF.

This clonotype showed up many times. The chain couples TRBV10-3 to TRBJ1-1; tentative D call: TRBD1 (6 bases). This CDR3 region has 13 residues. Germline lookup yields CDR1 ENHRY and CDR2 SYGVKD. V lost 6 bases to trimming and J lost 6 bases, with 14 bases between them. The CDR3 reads CAIRNGQTPEAFF. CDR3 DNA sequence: TGTGCCATCAGAAACGGACAGACACCTGAAGCTTTCTTT.

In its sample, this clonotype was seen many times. DNA of the CDR3: TGTGCCAGCAGCCTCTGGGGGCAGGATCAGCCCCAGCATTTT. It codes for CASSLWGQDQPQHF. The chain employs TRBV3-1 and TRBJ1-5, with TRBD1 as a possible D gene (6 bases). Trimming took 4 bases from V and 5 from J, leaving 12 bases between them. The CDR3 extends over 14 amino acids. Germline-derived CDR1 and CDR2 are LGHDT and YNNKEL (reference sequence).

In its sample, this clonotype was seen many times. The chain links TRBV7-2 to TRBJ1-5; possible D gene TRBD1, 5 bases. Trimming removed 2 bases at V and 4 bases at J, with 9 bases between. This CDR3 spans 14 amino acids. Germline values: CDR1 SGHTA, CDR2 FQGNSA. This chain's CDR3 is CASSLRDGNQPQHF. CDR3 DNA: TGTGCCAGCAGCTTACGGGACGGTAATCAGCCCCAGCATTTT.

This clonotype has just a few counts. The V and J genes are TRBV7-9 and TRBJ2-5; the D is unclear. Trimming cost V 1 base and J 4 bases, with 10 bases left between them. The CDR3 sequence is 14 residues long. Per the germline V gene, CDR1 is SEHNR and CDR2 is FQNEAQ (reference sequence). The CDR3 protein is CASSLGHQRETQYF. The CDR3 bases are TGTGCCAGCAGCTTAGGACATCAACGAGAGACCCAGTACTTC.

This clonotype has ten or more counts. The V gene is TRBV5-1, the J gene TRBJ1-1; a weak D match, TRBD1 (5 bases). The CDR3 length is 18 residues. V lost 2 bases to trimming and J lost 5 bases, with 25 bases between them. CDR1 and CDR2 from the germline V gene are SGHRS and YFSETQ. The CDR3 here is CASSFGGVGEAGSTEAFF. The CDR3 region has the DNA TGCGCCAGCAGCTTTGGTGGAGTGGGGGAAGCAGGGTCAACTGAAGCTTTCTTT. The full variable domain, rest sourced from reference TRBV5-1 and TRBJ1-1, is KAGVTQTPRYLIKTRGQQVTLSCSPISGHRSVSWYQQTPGQGLQFLFEYFSETQRNKGNFPGRFSGRQFSNSRSEMNVSTLELGDSALYLCASSFGGVGEAGSTEAFFGQGTRLTVV.

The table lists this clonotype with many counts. This chain's CDR3 is CASSSPGTYNSPLHF. CDR3 sequence (DNA): TGTGCCAGCAGTTCCCCTGGAACGTATAATTCACCCCTCCACTTT. The chain combines TRBV2 with TRBJ1-6; D gene uncertain. The CDR3 runs 15 residues. Germline loops: CDR1 SNHLY, CDR2 FYNNEI. Trimming cost V 5 bases and J 4 bases, with 12 bases left between them.

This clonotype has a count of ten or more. CDR3 protein: CASSLKGPQEQYF. The CDR3 nucleotides read TGTGCCAGCAGCTTGAAAGGGCCTCAGGAGCAGTACTTC. The rearrangement links TRBV5-6 to TRBJ2-7; no firm D call. From germline, CDR1 is SGHDT and CDR2 YYEEEE. The V end was cut by 1 base, the J end by 7 bases, with 12 bases between. This CDR3 contains 13 residues.